This T cell receptor (beta chain) was found in a study of T-cell memory formation after mild COVID-19. Study background: Largely, TCR clusters stayed within a single donor.

About this clonotype: Its antigen is not identified.

Study-level points and caveats: CD8+ contracting clones occupied EMRA, while CD4+ ones occupied mainly CM and EM.

Germline V gene lookup returns CDR1 SGHKS and CDR2 YYEKEE (reference sequence). CDR3 length: 14 amino acids. The V and J ends lost 5 bases and 6 bases respectively, with 15 bases between them. TCR alpha and TCR beta cDNA libraries with sample barcodes and UMIs came from 5'RACE using constant-segment primers. TCRdb itself ran the 5' RACE reads through MiXCR, one entry per CDR3 protein. The table has 50,000 to 70,000 distinct CDR3 sequences, 10% to 15% seen once; the top ten hold about 25%. Sequencing was performed on PBMCs or a T cell subset sorted from them (not recorded which). The receptor was derived from a man aged 18 to 29 who had mild COVID-19 (a few samples of this study predate the infection). Cell type and time point are not known. This sequence joins TRBV5-5 and TRBJ1-5; D is perhaps TRBD1 (5 bases). The CDR3 nucleotides read TGTGCCAGCAGTTATAGCGGGGCCCGTCAGCCCCAGCATTTT. Translating it yields CASSYSGARQPQHF.